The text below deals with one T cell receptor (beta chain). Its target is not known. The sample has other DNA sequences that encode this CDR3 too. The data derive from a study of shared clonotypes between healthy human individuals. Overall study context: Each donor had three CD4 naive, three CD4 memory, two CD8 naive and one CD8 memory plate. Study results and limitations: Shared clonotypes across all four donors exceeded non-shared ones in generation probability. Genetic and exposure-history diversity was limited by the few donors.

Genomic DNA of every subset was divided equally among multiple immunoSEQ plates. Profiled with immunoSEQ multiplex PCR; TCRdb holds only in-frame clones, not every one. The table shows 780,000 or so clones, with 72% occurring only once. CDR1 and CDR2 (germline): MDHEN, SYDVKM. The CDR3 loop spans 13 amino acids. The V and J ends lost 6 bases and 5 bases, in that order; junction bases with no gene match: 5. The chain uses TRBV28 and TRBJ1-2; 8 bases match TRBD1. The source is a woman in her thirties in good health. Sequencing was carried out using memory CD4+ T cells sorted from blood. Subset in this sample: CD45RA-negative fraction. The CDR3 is CASSLGTGYGYTF. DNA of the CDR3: TGTGCCAGCAGCTTAGGGACAGGTTATGGCTACACCTTC.